A selection of T cell receptor beta chains follows, all from one sample in a study of blood T cell repertoires in COVID-19. Using immunoSEQ multiplex PCR, the repertoire was profiled, and TCRdb retains in-frame clones only, with some absent. Here the sample spans about 160,000 clones, 80% to 90% being singletons. Sequenced input: peripheral blood. The receptors shown here come from a man younger than 35 with COVID-19, enrolled during active disease. Each CDR3 is given with its conserved first and last residue. The order of the fields is clone size, J gene, V gene, D gene, CDR3 DNA, CDR3 protein. The D gene is left open where the match is weak. Size tells how often a clone was seen (once, few, many) or the class of an expanded clone, and some rows leave it out.

.,TRBJ1-6,TRBV11-2,.,TGTGCCAGCAGCTTAGAGGGAGGGATGTCGGGTTCACCCCTCCACTTT,CASSLEGGMSGSPLHF
few,TRBJ2-2,TRBV10-1,TRBD1,TGCGCCAGCAGCACCGGGACAGGGGACACCGGGGAGCTGTTTTTT,CASSTGTGDTGELFF
.,TRBJ2-2,TRBV7-3,TRBD2,TGTGCCAGCAGCTTAGCGGGAGCGGGCACCGGGGAGCTGTTTTTT,CASSLAGAGTGELFF
.,TRBJ2-7,TRBV19,TRBD2,TGTGCCAGTAGTTCCCAGCGGGAGGGTTACGAGCAGTACTTC,CASSSQREGYEQYF
once,TRBJ2-7,TRBV9,.,TGTGCCAGCAGCGTAGGGGGAGGCCTCACCTACGAGCAGTACTTC,CASSVGGGLTYEQYF
.,TRBJ2-5,TRBV4-3,.,TGCGCCAGCAGCCAAGATCTGGACACCCAAGAGACCCAGTACTTC,CASSQDLDTQETQYF
few,TRBJ2-5,TRBV5-1,TRBD2,TGCGCCAGCAGCTCCTTAGCGCTAGCGGGAGCGAAGACCCAGTACTTC,CASSSLALAGAKTQYF
few,TRBJ1-1,TRBV27,.,TGTGCCAGCAGTTTATTGACTCCTTACACTGAAGCTTTCTTT,CASSLLTPYTEAFF
.,TRBJ2-7,TRBV11-2,TRBD1,TGTGCCAGCAGCCCCCAGACAGGGGCCTACGAGCAGTACTTC,CASSPQTGAYEQYF
.,TRBJ2-1,TRBV7-9,TRBD2,TGTGCCAGCAGCGGCCGGGAGGGGCCTTTCAACAATGAGCAGTTCTTC,CASSGREGPFNNEQFF
.,TRBJ1-1,TRBV6-6,TRBD1,TGTGCCAGCAGCGCAGGGGGCACTGAAGCTTTCTTT,CASSAGGTEAFF
.,TRBJ1-4,TRBV28,TRBD1,TGTGCCAGCAGTTCGGGCGACAGGGGGGATGAAAAACTGTTTTTT,CASSSGDRGDEKLFF
once,TRBJ2-3,TRBV5-4,TRBD2,TGTGCCAGCAGCTTGGTACTAGCGGGGCTTAGCACAGATACGCAGTATTTT,CASSLVLAGLSTDTQYF
.,TRBJ1-2,TRBV7-9,.,TGTGCCAGCAGCTTAGCGCAGGGGAACTATGGCTACACCTTC,CASSLAQGNYGYTF
once,TRBJ2-7,TRBV6-2/TRBV6-3,.,TGTGCCAGCAGTCGGGCCTACGAGCAGTACTTC,CASSRAYEQYF
once,TRBJ1-5,TRBV21-1,.,TGTGCCAGCAGCATCCGCGGGACAGGGGGACATAGCAATCAGCCCCAGCATTTT,CASSIRGTGGHSNQPQHF
once,TRBJ2-7,TRBV6-5,.,TGTGCCAGCAGTTACTCGACTTCCTCCTACGAGCAGTACTTC,CASSYSTSSYEQYF
.,TRBJ1-5,TRBV4-1,.,TGCGCCAGCAGCCAAGAAGTTGGAAGGTGGGAGCAGCCCCAGCATTTT,CASSQEVGRWEQPQHF
.,TRBJ2-2,TRBV13,TRBD2,TGTGCCAGCAGCTTCGGGACTAGCGGGTCTGCCGGGGAGCTGTTTTTT,CASSFGTSGSAGELFF
.,TRBJ1-1,TRBV2,.,TGTGCCAGCGGGGAGGGGGGGAACACTGAAGCTTTCTTT,CASGEGGNTEAFF
.,TRBJ2-6,TRBV18,TRBD1,TGTGCCAGCTCACCGGGACAGGGTGATGCCAACGTCCTGACTTTC,CASSPGQGDANVLTF
few,TRBJ1-3,TRBV28,TRBD1,TGTGCCAGCGGTCGACAGGGAATTGGAAACACCATATATTTT,CASGRQGIGNTIYF
.,TRBJ2-3,TRBV12-3/TRBV12-4,.,TGTGCCAGCAGGAAGAGGGCAGATACGCAGTATTTT,CASRKRADTQYF
.,TRBJ2-7,TRBV6-2/TRBV6-3,.,TGTGCCAGCAGCCGAGCCGGTTACGAGCAGTACTTC,CASSRAGYEQYF
.,TRBJ1-2,TRBV6-2/TRBV6-3,TRBD1,TGTGCCAGCAGTGCAACCGGGACAGGGCATGGCTACACCTTC,CASSATGTGHGYTF
.,TRBJ2-7,TRBV20-1,.,TGCAGTGCTAGTCCCATCCGGGAGAATTACGAGCAGTACTTC,CSASPIRENYEQYF
few,TRBJ2-5,TRBV4-3,TRBD2,TGCGCCAGCAGCCAAGATCTAGCGGGAGGAGGGCAAGAGACCCAGTACTTC,CASSQDLAGGGQETQYF
once,TRBJ1-5,TRBV19,.,TGTGCCAGTAGTCCCCTCGGGGGGGAGCCCCAGCATTTT,CASSPLGGEPQHF
once,TRBJ2-5,TRBV10-3,.,TGTGCCATCAGTGGCCGTGGGCGGGCCCAAGAGACCCAGTACTTC,CAISGRGRAQETQYF
.,TRBJ1-6,TRBV7-9,TRBD1,TGTGCCAGCAGCTTAGTAGGGACAGGGGAATCACCCCTCCACTTT,CASSLVGTGESPLHF
.,TRBJ2-5,TRBV7-2,TRBD1,TGTGCCAGCAGCGTTCTGGACAGGGGAGCCCAGTACTTC,CASSVLDRGAQYF
.,TRBJ2-1,TRBV5-5,.,TGTGCCAGCAGCCCACGAATATCCGGGGATGAGCAGTTCTTC,CASSPRISGDEQFF
.,TRBJ1-4,TRBV5-3,.,TGTGCCAGAAGCTTGGGGACAGTTCGTCGGGCCGCTTGGGAAAAACTGCTTTTT,CARSLGTVRRAAWEKLLF
.,TRBJ1-3,TRBV11-2,.,TGTGCCAGCAGCAGAGTCGACGGGTTCTTCTCTGGAAACACCATATATTTT,CASSRVDGFFSGNTIYF
.,TRBJ1-1,TRBV2,TRBD1,TGTGCCAGCAGTGCCGTGACAGGGGAGGACACTGAAGCTTTCTTT,CASSAVTGEDTEAFF
once,TRBJ2-7,TRBV7-6,.,TGTGCCAGCAGCTTAGGGTCCACGGGAGAGCAGTACTTC,CASSLGSTGEQYF
.,TRBJ2-2,TRBV7-9,TRBD2,TGTGCCAGCAGCTCTCCTACTAGCGGGAACACCGGGGAGCTGTTTTTT,CASSSPTSGNTGELFF
once,TRBJ2-7,TRBV3-1/TRBV3-2,TRBD2,TGTGCCAGCAGCCACCTCCCGACACTAGCGGGAGGCCCCGGGGAGCAGTACTTC,CASSHLPTLAGGPGEQYF
.,TRBJ1-1,TRBV6-5,.,TGTGCCAGCAGCCGATCGGGGGGTCGGACTGAAGCTTTCTTT,CASSRSGGRTEAFF
.,TRBJ2-2,TRBV30,TRBD1,TGTGCCTGGAGTGGACAGGGGGTGAACTTTGGTTGGGCCGGGGAGCTGTTTTTT,CAWSGQGVNFGWAGELFF
.,TRBJ1-1,TRBV11-3,.,TGTGCCAGCAGCTTAGGGGGCGGACTGAACACTGAAGCTTTCTTT,CASSLGGGLNTEAFF
.,TRBJ2-6,TRBV6-5,.,TGTGCCAGCAGCTATGACAGCTCTGGGGCCAACGTCCTGACTTTC,CASSYDSSGANVLTF
.,TRBJ1-5,TRBV6-2/TRBV6-3,.,TGTGCCAGCAGTTACTCGAGGAGGAATCAGCCCCAGCATTTT,CASSYSRRNQPQHF
.,TRBJ2-7,TRBV5-1,TRBD2,TGCGCCAGCAGCTTGGAGGGACTAGCGGGAGCCTACGAGCAGTACTTC,CASSLEGLAGAYEQYF
.,TRBJ1-3,TRBV4-2,.,TGTGCCAGCAGCCCCAACCCTAGCTCTGGAAACACCATATATTTT,CASSPNPSSGNTIYF
.,TRBJ2-7,TRBV28,.,TGTGCCAGCAGTTTATGGGGTACCGAAGGGGGATCCTACGAGCAGTACTTC,CASSLWGTEGGSYEQYF
.,TRBJ2-1,TRBV7-3,TRBD1,TGTGCCAGCAGCCTTAACGGACAGGGGGCCTTTGGCCACAATGAGCAGTTCTTC,CASSLNGQGAFGHNEQFF